Reported below is one T cell receptor (beta chain). The target antigen is unknown. The data were taken from a study of CD8+ T cells in alopecia areata. Study outcomes and limitations: For patients receiving tofacitinib, scalp clonality and expanded CD8+ clones among the top 100 significantly decreased. Researchers report lesional scalp, most notably alopecia totalis/universalis, outstripped normal scalp in clonality.

Sample treatment: oral pan-JAK inhibitor, 5-10 mg twice daily. Germline V lookup: CDR1 SGDLS, CDR2 YYNGEE. The ends lost 5 bases at V and 6 bases at J; junction bases unmatched: 13. CDR3 length: 16 amino acids. After isolation, RNA underwent reverse transcription to generate cDNA as the sequencing template. Data came from immunoSEQ multiplex PCR; TCRdb stores just in-frame clones and leaves some out. The profile shows 150,000 to 250,000 clones, over 45% of them singletons. This chain uses TRBV9 with TRBJ2-2, with 7 bases that match TRBD1. This specimen consisted of CD4+ T cells sorted from blood, obtained at week 24, from a patient treated with tofacitinib. The sequence was obtained from a human donor with alopecia areata. The CDR3 nucleotides read TGTGCCAGCAGTACGGACAGGTCCGCCAGGGCCGGGGAGCTGTTTTTT. This encodes CASSTDRSARAGELFF.